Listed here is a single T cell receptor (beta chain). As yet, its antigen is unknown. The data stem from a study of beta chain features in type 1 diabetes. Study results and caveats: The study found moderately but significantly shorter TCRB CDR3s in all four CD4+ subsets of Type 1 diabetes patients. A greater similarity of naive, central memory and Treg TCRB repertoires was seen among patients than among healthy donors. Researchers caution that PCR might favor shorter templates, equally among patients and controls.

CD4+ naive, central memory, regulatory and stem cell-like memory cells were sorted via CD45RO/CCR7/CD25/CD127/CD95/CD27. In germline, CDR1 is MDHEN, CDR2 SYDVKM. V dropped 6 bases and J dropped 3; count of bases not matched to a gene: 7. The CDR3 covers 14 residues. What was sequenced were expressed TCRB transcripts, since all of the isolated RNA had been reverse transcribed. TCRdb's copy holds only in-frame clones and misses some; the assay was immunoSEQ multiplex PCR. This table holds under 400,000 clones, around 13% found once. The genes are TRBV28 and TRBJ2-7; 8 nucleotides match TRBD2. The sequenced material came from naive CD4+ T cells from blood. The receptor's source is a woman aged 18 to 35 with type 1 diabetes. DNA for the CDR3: TGTGCCAGCAGGGTAGCGGGGTCAGACTACGAGCAGTACTTC. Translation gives CASRVAGSDYEQYF. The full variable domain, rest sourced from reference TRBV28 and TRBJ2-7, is DVKVTQSSRYLVKRTGEKVFLECVQDMDHENMFWYRQDPGLGLRLIYFSYDVKMKEKGDIPEGYSVSREKKERFSLILESASTNQTSMYLCASRVAGSDYEQYFGPGTRLTVT.